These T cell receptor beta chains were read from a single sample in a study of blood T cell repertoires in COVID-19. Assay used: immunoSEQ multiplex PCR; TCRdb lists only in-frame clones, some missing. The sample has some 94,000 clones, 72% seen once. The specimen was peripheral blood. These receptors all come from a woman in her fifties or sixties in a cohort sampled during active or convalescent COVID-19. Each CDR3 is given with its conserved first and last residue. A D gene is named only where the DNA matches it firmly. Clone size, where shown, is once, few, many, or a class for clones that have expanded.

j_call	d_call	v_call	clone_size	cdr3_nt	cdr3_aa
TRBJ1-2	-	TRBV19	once	TGTGCCAGTAGTCACAGAGACAGGACTAGCTATGGCTACACCTTC	CASSHRDRTSYGYTF
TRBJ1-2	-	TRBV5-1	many	TGCGCCAGCAGCCGAGGGACATCCCTCAACTATGGCTACACCTTC	CASSRGTSLNYGYTF
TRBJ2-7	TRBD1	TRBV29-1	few	TGCAGCGCGGTGGGACAGGGAAGCTCCTACGAGCAGTACTTC	CSAVGQGSSYEQYF
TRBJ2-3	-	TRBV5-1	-	TGCGCCAGCAGCTCTTCAGGAAGCACAGATACGCAGTATTTT	CASSSSGSTDTQYF
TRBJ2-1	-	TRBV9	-	TGTGCCAGCAGCGTATCCAGCGGTGGCTCCTACAATGAGCAGTTCTTC	CASSVSSGGSYNEQFF
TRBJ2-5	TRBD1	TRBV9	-	TGTGCCAGCAGCGCCGGACAGGTGGAGACCCAGTACTTC	CASSAGQVETQYF
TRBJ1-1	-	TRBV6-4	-	TGTGCCAGCAGACGGGTGACTGAAGCTTTCTTT	CASRRVTEAFF
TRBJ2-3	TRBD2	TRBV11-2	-	TGTGCCAGCAGCTTTGCAGGACTAGCGGGGGCAGATACGCAGTATTTT	CASSFAGLAGADTQYF
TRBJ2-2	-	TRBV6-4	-	TGTGCCAGCAGTCCACAGGGAGTCGTATCAACCGGGGAGCTGTTTTTT	CASSPQGVVSTGELFF
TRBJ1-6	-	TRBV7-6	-	TGTGCCAGCAGCTTATCTCCATCAGGGCAGTCGAATAATTCACCCCTCCACTTT	CASSLSPSGQSNNSPLHF
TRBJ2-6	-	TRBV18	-	TGTGCCAGCTCAGTCCAGGGTTCTGGGGCCAACGTCCTGACTTTC	CASSVQGSGANVLTF
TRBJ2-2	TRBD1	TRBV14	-	TGTGCCAGCAGCCAAGTACAGGGGGGAACCGGGGAGCTGTTTTTT	CASSQVQGGTGELFF
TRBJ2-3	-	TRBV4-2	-	TGTGCCAGCAGCCTCGACGGGGGTGATACGCAGTATTTT	CASSLDGGDTQYF
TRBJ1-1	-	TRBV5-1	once	TGCGCCAGCAGCTCGGACGGGATGAACACTGAAGCTTTCTTT	CASSSDGMNTEAFF
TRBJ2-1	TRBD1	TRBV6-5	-	TGTGCCAGCAGTTCCCAACCGGGACAGTACAATGAGCAGTTCTTC	CASSSQPGQYNEQFF
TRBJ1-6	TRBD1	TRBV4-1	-	TGCGCCAGCAGCCACAGCCCGGACAGGGCCGGTAGCTCCTATAATTCACCCCTCCACTTT	CASSHSPDRAGSSYNSPLHF
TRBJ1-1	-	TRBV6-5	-	TGTGCCAGCATAGGAGGGTTCGGGAACACTGAAGCTTTCTTT	CASIGGFGNTEAFF
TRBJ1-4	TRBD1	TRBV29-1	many	TGCAGCGTTGCCAGGGGGCGTCGCGAAAAACTGTTTTTT	CSVARGRREKLFF
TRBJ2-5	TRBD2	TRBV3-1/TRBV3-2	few	TGTGCCAGCAGCCTCCGGACTAGCGGGGGTGAGACCCAGTACTTC	CASSLRTSGGETQYF